This T cell receptor beta chain was recovered during a study of T cells after yellow fever vaccination. Study findings and constraints: Any FACS-sorted repertoire could hold abundant clonotypes that contaminate it from the bulk population. Booster sampling recovered most clones from primary vaccination (nearly 98% CD4, around 90% CD8).

CDR1 and CDR2 (germline): LNHNV, YYDKDF (reference sequence). This CDR3 is built from 18 residues. V dropped 0 bases and J dropped 2 bases, with 16 bases sitting between them. A few counts support this clonotype. Its antigen is not known. It was through 5'RACE template switching that TCR cDNA was made, with a universal primer site and UMIs added. TCRdb recomputed calls from the 5' RACE reads with MiXCR, one row per CDR3 protein. The profile covers about 260,000 distinct CDR3 sequences, with roughly 5% appearing a single time and roughly 3% taken by the ten largest. This chain joins TRBV15 and TRBJ2-2; D uncertain. The sequencing used CD4+ T cells sorted from PBMCs, collected on the day of the yellow fever booster vaccination. The TCR sequence derives from a man aged 18 to 30 who received the YFV17D yellow fever vaccine. In nucleotides, the CDR3 is TGTGCCACCAGCAGAGATTATAGGGCAGCAGACAACACCGGGGAGCTGTTTTTT. Its protein product is CATSRDYRAADNTGELFF.